These 25 T cell receptor beta chains share one sample of origin, sequenced in a study of cytomegalovirus exposure and HLA in healthy donors. 13 Jbeta primers and 60 Vbeta primers were used for the PCR. Repertoires were generated with immunoSEQ multiplex PCR, while TCRdb's copy carries only in-frame clones and drops some. The sample holds 150,000 to 200,000 clones, around 77% seen once. The specimen was PBMCs. These receptors were obtained from a female donor in good health and CMV-seronegative.

The chain recombines TRBV2 with TRBJ2-7, with 8 bases fitting TRBD1. Germline V CDR1 and CDR2: SNHLY, FYNNEI. There are 17 residues in the CDR3. V was pared by 2 bases and J by 0 bases, with 9 bases of the junction left unmatched. CDR3 region: CASSESLGTGDSYEQYF. DNA for the CDR3: TGTGCCAGCAGTGAATCCTTGGGGACAGGCGACTCCTACGAGCAGTACTTC.

The V gene is TRBV5-6, the J gene TRBJ2-7, with 9 bases aligning to TRBD2. Trimming took 8 bases from V and 6 from J; bases not matched to a gene: 12. The CDR3 consists of 14 residues. Germline loops: CDR1 SGHDT, CDR2 YYEEEE. CDR3 loop: CASTIAGGPLEQYF. The CDR3 nucleotides are TGTGCCAGTACTATTGCGGGAGGGCCCCTCGAGCAGTACTTC. Variable domain in full (rest from reference TRBV5-6 and TRBJ2-7): DAGVTQSPTHLIKTRGQQVTLRCSPKSGHDTVSWYQQALGQGPQFIFQYYEEEERQRGNFPDRFSGHQFPNYSSELNVNALLLGDSALYLCASTIAGGPLEQYFGPGTRLTVT.

This chain links TRBV9 with TRBJ1-1; 8 nucleotides align to TRBD1. Germline loops: CDR1 SGDLS, CDR2 YYNGEE. J was trimmed by 3 bases and V by 4 bases; bases with no gene match: 8. This CDR3 is 15 amino acids long. For the CDR3, the DNA is TGTGCCAGCAGCTCCCGGACAGGGACGGACACTGAAGCTTTCTTT. Amino acids: CASSSRTGTDTEAFF.

The chain has TRBV21-1 and TRBJ1-4; TRBD1 is the table's D call and was not checked against the DNA. TRBV21-1 is flagged as a pseudogene. This CDR3 has 16 amino acids. In DNA, the CDR3 is TGTGCCAGCAGCGATAACAGGGTTTGGACTAATGAAAAACTGTTTTTT. Encoded protein: CASSDNRVWTNEKLFF.

This clone was detected a few times. This chain connects TRBV6-5 to TRBJ1-1; 7 positions match TRBD1. With 6 bases clipped from V and 4 bases from J, the junction kept 5 bases outside the gene matches. Germline V gene data show CDR1 as MNHEY and CDR2 as SVGAGI. This CDR3 is built from 13 residues. DNA of the CDR3: TGTGCCAGCAGGGCCAACAGGGGCACTGAAGCTTTCTTT. This sequence encodes CASRANRGTEAFF.

This chain links TRBV19 with TRBJ2-3; 9 nucleotides align to TRBD1. The germline V gene encodes CDR1 LNHDA and CDR2 SQIVND (reference sequence). The CDR3 consists of 17 residues. V gave up 5 bases and J gave up 0 bases; unmatched junction bases: 9. The CDR3 nucleotides read TGTGCCAGTAGTCCGGGACGGACAGGGGCTAGCACAGATACGCAGTATTTT. It yields the protein CASSPGRTGASTDTQYF.

The chain uses TRBV5-4 and TRBJ2-5; 8 bases agree with TRBD2. The CDR3 has 15 amino acids. The trim removed 0 bases at V and 4 bases at J, leaving 5 bases unmatched. Germline V lookup: CDR1 SGHNT, CDR2 YYREEE (reference sequence). The CDR3 spells CASSLALAGLETQYF. CDR3 nucleotides: TGTGCCAGCAGCTTGGCATTAGCGGGATTAGAGACCCAGTACTTC.

V and J are TRBV6-5 and TRBJ1-2; D is perhaps TRBD1 (6 bases). Deletions cut 6 bases from V and 6 bases from J, with 14 bases between. The CDR3 spans 13 residues. CDR1 is MNHEY and CDR2 is SVGAGI in the germline V gene. CDR3 bases: TGTGCCAGCAGCGTACAGGGCCGGGATGGCTACACCTTC. This translates into CASSVQGRDGYTF.

The chain couples TRBV7-3 to TRBJ1-1; 8 nucleotides match TRBD1. CDR3 length: 14 amino acids. Looked up from germline, CDR1 is SGHTA and CDR2 is FQGTGA. Trimming removed 3 bases from V and 5 bases from J; junction bases left unmatched: 5. The CDR3 loop reads CASSFSGGGTEAFF. CDR3 coding DNA: TGTGCCAGCAGCTTCTCAGGGGGCGGGACTGAAGCTTTCTTT.

This clone occurred a few times. In DNA, the CDR3 is TGTGCCAGCAGTCTAGCTAGCGGGAGTCTAGATACGCAGTATTTT. It is translated as CASSLASGSLDTQYF. The genes are TRBV28 and TRBJ2-3, with 10 bases fitting TRBD2. V trimming: 5 bases; J trimming: 5 bases; junction bases outside the gene matches: 7. Germline V gene data show CDR1 as MDHEN and CDR2 as SYDVKM. This CDR3 has 15 amino acids.

This clone has just one count. V gene TRBV5-8 combines with J gene TRBJ2-2; D is perhaps TRBD1 (6 bases). With 7 bases removed from V and 3 bases from J, the gap between germline ends came to 16 bases. The CDR3 sequence is 15 residues long. Germline V CDR1 and CDR2: SGHTS, YDEGEE. CDR3 sequence: CASAKVGQYTGELFF. As DNA, the CDR3 is TGTGCCAGCGCCAAAGTAGGACAGTACACCGGGGAGCTGTTTTTT.

The V and J genes are TRBV7-2 and TRBJ1-1, with TRBD1 matching over 7 bases. Germline V lookup: CDR1 SGHTA, CDR2 FQGNSA. The J segment lost 5 bases and the V segment lost 1 base, leaving 4 bases of the junction unmatched. The CDR3 consists of 14 residues. The CDR3 region has the DNA TGTGCCAGCAGCTTAGAGACAGGGACTACTGAAGCTTTCTTT. Translation gives CASSLETGTTEAFF.

This rearrangement joins TRBV2 to TRBJ2-7; 12 bases agree with TRBD1. The CDR3 runs 15 residues. V lost 4 bases to trimming and J lost 7 bases; unmatched junction nucleotides: 8. Germline CDR1 and CDR2: SNHLY and FYNNEI. The CDR3 is CASSVWGQGAGEQYF. The DNA of the CDR3 is TGTGCCAGCAGTGTTTGGGGACAGGGGGCAGGGGAGCAGTACTTC.

The V call is TRBV2, the J call TRBJ2-1; 11 bases match TRBD2. V shed 6 bases, J shed 7 bases, and the junction held 8 bases outside the gene matches. Germline assignment: CDR1 SNHLY and CDR2 FYNNEI. This CDR3 has 15 residues. CDR3 DNA sequence: TGTGCCAGCAGCCCGCAACTAGCGGGGGAGAATGAGCAGTTCTTC. Translating it yields CASSPQLAGENEQFF.

The chain joins TRBV11-2 to TRBJ1-2, with D tentatively TRBD1 (6 bases). V lost 7 bases and J 4 bases, leaving 16 bases between the germline ends. CDR1 SGHAT and CDR2 FQNNGV come from the germline V gene. The CDR3 runs to 14 residues. Here the CDR3 DNA reads TGTGCCAGCACCCCATGGGGGCGCAGCTATGGCTACACCTTC. Its translation: CASTPWGRSYGYTF.

The V and J genes are TRBV28 and TRBJ2-5; D is possibly TRBD1 (5 bases). CDR3 size: 15 residues. Trimming shortened V by 6 bases and J by 0 bases, and 14 bases separated the two germline ends. CDR1 is MDHEN and CDR2 is SYDVKM in the germline V gene. The CDR3 DNA is TGTGCCAGCAGCGAGACCTCAGGGTACCAAGAGACCCAGTACTTC. This codes for CASSETSGYQETQYF.

On this clone itself: At one boundary the junction diverges from the germline segment, which might be a read error. The V and J genes are TRBV7-9 and TRBJ1-6, with D uncertain. Germline V lookup: CDR1 SEHNR, CDR2 FQNEAQ (reference sequence). The CDR3 extends over 12 amino acids. The CDR3: CSSSLQNSPLHF. The CDR3 DNA reads as TGTTCCAGCAGCTTACAAAATTCACCCCTCCACTTT.

This chain connects TRBV13 to TRBJ2-7, with 9 bases fitting TRBD1. Germline V gives CDR1 PRHDT, CDR2 FYEKMQ (reference sequence). CDR3 size: 14 residues. J lost 0 bases, V lost 5 bases, and 2 bases had no gene match. CDR3 sequence: CASSDRGFSYEQYF. CDR3 in DNA: TGTGCCAGCAGCGACAGGGGGTTCTCCTACGAGCAGTACTTC.

This chain links TRBV5-6 with TRBJ2-1; D gene unclear. Germline-derived CDR1 and CDR2 are SGHDT and YYEEEE. This CDR3 has 15 amino acids. Trimming pared 0 bases from V and 5 bases from J, leaving 12 bases between. The CDR3 sequence is CASSLANPNHNEQFF. CDR3 bases: TGTGCCAGCAGCTTGGCTAATCCGAACCACAATGAGCAGTTCTTC.

This clone was counted once. This rearrangement joins TRBV18 to TRBJ1-1, with D maybe TRBD1 (5 bases). The CDR3 covers 15 residues. Germline CDR1 KGHSH, CDR2 LQKENI. V lost 3 bases and J lost 0, with 11 bases in between. The CDR3 bases are TGTGCCAGCTCACCTAGACAGAGCATGAACACTGAAGCTTTCTTT. It specifies CASSPRQSMNTEAFF.

The chain has TRBV5-6 and TRBJ2-3; D unclear. Germline CDR1 reads SGHDT; CDR2 reads YYEEEE. This CDR3 is 15 amino acids long. V dropped 4 bases and J dropped 0 bases, with 12 bases sitting between them. Written as DNA, the CDR3 is TGTGCCAGCAGCCCCCCCGGAGACAGCACAGATACGCAGTATTTT. Translation: CASSPPGDSTDTQYF.

In its sample, this clone was seen once. The genes are TRBV21-1 and TRBJ1-1; the D call of TRBD1 is as the table states it, not checked on the DNA. TRBV21-1 is noted as a pseudogene. The CDR3 contains 16 residues. CDR3 loop: CASSKGTGKEYTEAFF. Written as DNA, the CDR3 is TGTGCCAGCAGCAAGGGGACAGGGAAGGAGTACACTGAAGCTTTCTTT.

CDR3 sequence (DNA): TGTGCCAGCAGTTTTACCGGGGGGACCACTGAAGCTTTCTTT. Its protein product is CASSFTGGTTEAFF. The genes are TRBV28 and TRBJ1-1; D may be TRBD1 (5 bases). CDR1 is MDHEN, CDR2 SYDVKM, per germline. The CDR3 runs 14 residues. The V gene lost 3 bases and the J gene lost 4 bases, with 12 bases spanning the gap.

The chain couples TRBV28 to TRBJ2-5, with D maybe TRBD2 (5 bases). V was clipped by 1 base and J by 4 bases, with 13 bases between them. The CDR3 has 15 residues. In germline, CDR1 is MDHEN, CDR2 SYDVKM. The CDR3 loop reads CASSLSAAGRETQYF. The CDR3 coding sequence is TGTGCCAGCAGTTTATCTGCGGCGGGTAGAGAGACCCAGTACTTC.

CDR3 coding DNA: TGTGCCAGCAGTTACTCGGACAGCTCCTACAATGAGCAGTTCTTC. Translation gives CASSYSDSSYNEQFF. The J gene is TRBJ2-1, the V gene TRBV6-5; possible D gene TRBD1, 6 bases. V lost 0 bases and J 0 bases, leaving 6 bases between the germline ends. The length of the CDR3 is 15 residues. CDR1 is MNHEY, CDR2 SVGAGI, per germline.